This T cell receptor beta chain derives from a study of T cell responses to AZD1222 COVID-19 vaccine. Study-level findings and limits: AZD1222 recipients seropositive at baseline numbered only five or six.

As regards this clone: As yet, its antigen is unknown.

Repertoires were generated with immunoSEQ multiplex PCR, while TCRdb's copy carries only in-frame clones and drops some. In the table there are 150,000 or so clones, roughly 91% of which are singletons. The germline V gene has CDR1 SGHTA and CDR2 FQGNSA. V lost 5 bases and J lost 7; bases outside the gene matches: 10. This CDR3 spans 15 amino acids. The chain links TRBV7-2 to TRBJ1-3, with TRBD1 matching over 8 bases. The sequenced sample was peripheral blood, obtained 28 days after the second AZD1222 dose. This clonotype originated in an adult who received the AZD1222 COVID-19 vaccine. This CDR3 is CASSAQTGVRNTIYF. The CDR3, as DNA: TGTGCCAGCAGCGCCCAGACAGGGGTTCGGAACACCATATATTTT.